The sequence of this TCR beta chain was determined in a study of post-analysis software for immune sequencing data. Across the whole study: The courses of disease that were included comprised relapsing-remitting, secondary progressive and progressive-relapsing multiple sclerosis.

This CDR3 has 15 amino acids. The V and J ends lost 2 bases and 4 bases, in that order; junction bases with no gene match: 5. The germline CDR1 and CDR2 sequences are DFQATT and SNEGSKA (reference sequence). Findings and caveats of the study: Same-batch samples co-clustered strongly by F measure. Multiple sclerosis patients showed significantly lower normalized Chao1 diversity than controls did. About 5 TRBV segments occurring more often in patients than controls included TRBV5-6, TRBV5-1 and TRBV20-1.

On this clonotype: Its antigen is unknown.

Incorporated into the TCR beta cDNA libraries were unique molecular identifiers, which served to reduce PCR and sequencing biases. It was from roughly 1 to 10 million T cells that around 500,000 cDNA molecules came. TCRdb analysed the PCR reads with MiXCR anew, one entry per CDR3 protein. The top ten clones hold 4% to 5% of a sample with some 800,000 distinct CDR3 sequences, 35% to 55% of them seen once. The TCR was taken from a girl aged 5 to 17 with multiple sclerosis. Sequencing used blood. This chain joins TRBV20-1 and TRBJ2-1; 10 bases are a match to TRBD1. This chain's CDR3 is CSARLTGGVYNEQFF. CDR3 bases: TGCAGTGCTAGATTGACAGGGGGCGTATACAATGAGCAGTTCTTC.